This TCR beta chain originates from a study of response to subunit inactivated influenza vaccine listed by TCRdb under 2018. About the study as a whole: Deep quantitative profiling of the T cell receptor repertoire was used in the study to follow responses to a trivalent subunit inactivated influenza vaccine. What the work shows at the level of the full study, not this receptor alone: According to the authors, only a limited number of new T cells may be recruited by each seasonal influenza vaccination.

There are a few counts of this clonotype. Its antigen is not yet known. Per-base qualities were not stored, and no clone one base away is much larger. Library prep was done by RT-PCR. The run used an Illumina HiSeq 2500. The public reads were reprocessed in TCRdb via fastp at Q25 and MiXCR, keeping in-frame beta chains. Each entry merges the rows of one CDR3 protein and shows their most common DNA and genes. For this sample there are about 540,000 distinct CDR3 sequences; under 30% appear just once. 2.5% to 3.5% of the sample is taken by the ten largest. The CDR3 sequence holds 13 residues, the cysteine and phenylalanine included. Just the 39-base CDR3 DNA is kept, in frame starting at base 1. V and J lose 3 bases and 4 bases, and a span of 10 bases separates them. Per the germline V gene, SGHRS is the CDR1 and YFSETQ is the CDR2. The same data also contributed to another study, on T cells expressing NK-cell markers. Taken from the second paper: 5'RACE template switching, by which a universal primer site and unique molecular identifiers were added, was used to make TCR beta cDNA libraries. Three sorted T-cell subsets (CD3+CD56+NKG2C+, CD3+CD56+NKG2C- and CD3+CD56-NKG2C+) from several donors had their TCR beta-chain repertoires profiled. Of the eight sequenced donors, seven were found to be HCMV-seropositive and one was found to be HCMV-seronegative. In several experiments an anti-gammadeltaTCR antibody was added to restrict sorting to alphabetaTCR-expressing T cells. In over five donors, the dominant CD3+CD56+NKG2C+ clonotypes were found to rank among the top 10 CD8+ clonotypes and to make up roughly 1.0-7.5% of CD8+ T cells. Those dominant clonotypes were again the most abundant among CD3+CD56-NKG2C+ cells in a few donors, at roughly 28.3-65%. It remained unclear whether the expanded NKG2C-expressing T cell clones were specific for HCMV antigens. The eight sequenced donors were randomly selected healthy volunteers, three men and five women. To determine HCMV serostatus, a commercial ELISA kit was used to detect HCMV-specific IgG in serum. Peripheral blood mononuclear cells were isolated from blood by Ficoll density gradient centrifugation. Magnetic immunoseparation with Miltenyi isolation kits was used to isolate CD4+ and CD8+ T cells from PBMC. Priming for cDNA synthesis came from the TCR beta constant segment, and two successive PCR amplification steps followed. Illumina HiSeq 2000/2500, MiSeq or NextSeq was used to sequence libraries as 2 x 150 bp reads. Reads were demultiplexed and grouped by UMI with MIGEC, and clonotypes were assembled and quantified with MiTCR. To exclude erroneous sequences, only TCR cDNA sequences supported by at least two reads were retained. The tcR package was used for downstream repertoire analysis, and clonotypes were matched between fractions using CDR3 nucleotide sequence together with V segment. VDJmatch was used to annotate antigen specificity against VDJdb, with one amino acid substitution allowed in CDR3.

This TCR derives from a man in his forties or fifties who received an inactivated influenza vaccine. Donor details come from another sample of the same person, matched by shared clones. The sequence links TRBV5-1 to TRBJ1-2, with no confidently assigned D gene. The specimen was CD4+ T cells sorted from PBMCs, collected about 12 days after vaccination. The CDR3 reads CASSYGRLYGYTF. The DNA is TGCGCCAGCAGCTACGGGAGGCTCTATGGCTACACCTTC.